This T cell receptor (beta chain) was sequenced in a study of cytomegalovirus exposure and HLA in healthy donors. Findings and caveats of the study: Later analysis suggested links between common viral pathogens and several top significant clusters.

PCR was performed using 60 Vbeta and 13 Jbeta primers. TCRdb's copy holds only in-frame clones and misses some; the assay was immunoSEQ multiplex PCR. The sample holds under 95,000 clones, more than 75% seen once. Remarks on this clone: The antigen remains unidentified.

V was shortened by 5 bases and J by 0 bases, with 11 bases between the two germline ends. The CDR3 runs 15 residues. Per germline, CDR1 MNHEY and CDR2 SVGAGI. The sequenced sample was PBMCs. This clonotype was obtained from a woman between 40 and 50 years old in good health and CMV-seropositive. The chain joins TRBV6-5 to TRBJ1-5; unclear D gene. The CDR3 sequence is CASSPAANSNQPQHF. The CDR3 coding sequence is TGTGCCAGCAGTCCTGCGGCTAATAGCAATCAGCCCCAGCATTTT.